The entry that follows covers one T cell receptor (beta chain) sequence. The antigen is undetermined. Gene names are the mouse ones. Read coverage stops 1 residue before the CDR3 terminus; the germline J gene supplies the remainder. The ends lost 6 bases at V and 0 bases at J; junction bases unmatched: 7. CDR1 SGHND and CDR2 FRSKSL come from the germline V gene. The CDR3 is 16 residues long. Indicated time point: mouse harvest day 7 after allogeneic transplant. Each mouse received 10^7 T-cell-depleted marrow cells plus 10^6 splenic CD5+ T cells by tail vein. Tissues came from B6→BALB/c major-mismatch GVHD mice at day 7 or 14. The sample comes from a study of tissue T cells after allogeneic stem cell transplantation. Study observations and caveats: This small cohort was clinically heterogeneous, and sampling depth was a limitation. Anatomically similar tissues had similar TCR repertoires within each patient.

CDR3 sequences, V/J genes, frequencies and template counts came from survey-depth TCRbeta sequencing. Here immunoSEQ multiplex PCR was the method, and the copy in TCRdb shows in-frame clones only, minus some. The sample carries fewer than 2,000 clones, roughly three fifths recorded once. The chain combines TRBV15 with TRBJ2-3, with TRBD2 matching over 9 bases. This clonotype originated in a female BALB/c mouse given C57BL/6 T cells with graft-versus-host disease after an allogeneic hematopoietic cell transplant. The source material was liver tissue. The CDR3 sequence: CASSPWGGASAETLYF. The sequenced CDR3 bases are TGTGCCAGCAGCCCCTGGGGGGGGGCTAGTGCAGAAACGCTGTAT.